The rows below give T cell receptor beta chains drawn from one sample of a study of OX40 agonist ivuxolimab in advanced cancers. The table came from immunoSEQ multiplex PCR; TCRdb's copy has only in-frame clones and leaves some out. The repertoire includes more than 45,000 clones, around 82% of them detected once, and under 4.5% sits in the top ten. Here the sequenced sample was CD4+ or CD8+ T cells sorted from blood, taken in a trial of the OX40 agonist ivuxolimab. The receptors originated from an adult with an advanced solid tumor such as melanoma, head and neck, liver or kidney cancer. Each CDR3 is given with its conserved first and last residue. Each record gives: D gene, V gene, J gene, CDR3 protein, CDR3 DNA. A D gene is named only where the DNA matches it firmly.

>NA|TRBV6-1|TRBJ1-2
CASSGQFYGYTF
TGTGCCAGCAGTGGACAGTTCTATGGCTACACCTTC
>NA|TRBV29-1|TRBJ1-3
CSVGLGPSGNTIYF
TGCAGCGTTGGGTTAGGACCCTCTGGAAACACCATATATTTT
>NA|TRBV9|TRBJ2-5
CASSSAGGLGETQYF
TGTGCCAGCAGCTCAGCCGGGGGGCTTGGGGAGACCCAGTACTTC
>NA|TRBV5-1|TRBJ2-7
CASSWGASEQYF
TGCGCCAGCAGCTGGGGGGCGAGCGAGCAGTACTTC
>NA|TRBV18|TRBJ2-6
CASSPGIGANVLTF
TGTGCCAGCTCACCGGGGATAGGGGCCAACGTCCTGACTTTC
>TRBD1|TRBV14|TRBJ1-2
CASSPRQGDGYTF
TGTGCCAGCAGCCCCCGACAGGGGGATGGCTACACCTTC
>TRBD1|TRBV5-1|TRBJ2-3
CASSLIGGQDTQYF
TGCGCCAGCAGCTTAATAGGGGGCCAGGATACGCAGTATTTT
>TRBD1|TRBV7-8|TRBJ1-1
CASSLGGQGSEAFF
TGTGCCAGCAGCTTAGGAGGACAGGGGTCCGAAGCTTTCTTT
>NA|TRBV7-2|TRBJ1-2
CASSPTVNYGYTF
TGTGCCAGCAGCCCGACAGTTAACTATGGCTACACCTTC
>NA|TRBV5-4|TRBJ1-4
CASSRVGATNEKLFF
TGTGCCAGCAGCCGAGTGGGGGCAACTAATGAAAAACTGTTTTTT
>NA|TRBV28|TRBJ1-2
CASSFPAPGDGYTF
TGTGCCAGCAGTTTTCCCGCTCCAGGGGACGGCTACACCTTC
>TRBD2|TRBV4-1|TRBJ2-2
CASSQGGSLAGPNTGELFF
TGCGCCAGCAGCCAAGGAGGCAGCCTAGCGGGCCCGAACACCGGGGAGCTGTTTTTT
>NA|TRBV15|TRBJ1-5
CATSKVPPTSNQPQHF
TGTGCCACCAGCAAGGTGCCCCCTACTAGCAATCAGCCCCAGCATTTT